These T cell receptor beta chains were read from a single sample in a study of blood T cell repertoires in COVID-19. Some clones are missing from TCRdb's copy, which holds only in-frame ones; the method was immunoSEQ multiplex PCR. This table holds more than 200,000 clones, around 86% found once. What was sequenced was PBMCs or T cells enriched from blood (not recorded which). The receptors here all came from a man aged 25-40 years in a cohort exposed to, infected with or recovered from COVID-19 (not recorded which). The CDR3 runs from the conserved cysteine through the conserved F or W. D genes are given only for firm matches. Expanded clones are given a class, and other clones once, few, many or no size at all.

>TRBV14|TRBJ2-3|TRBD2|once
CASSQEGLSTDTQYF
TGTGCCAGCAGCCAGGAGGGACTAAGCACAGATACGCAGTATTTT
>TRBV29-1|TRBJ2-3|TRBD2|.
CSVDPISAGGADTQYF
TGCAGCGTTGACCCGATCTCAGCGGGGGGGGCGGATACGCAGTATTTT
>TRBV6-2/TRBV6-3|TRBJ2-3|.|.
CASSYSFAKPRDTQYF
TGTGCCAGCAGTTACAGCTTCGCTAAACCCCGGGATACGCAGTATTTT
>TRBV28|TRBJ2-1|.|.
CASISGYSYNEQFF
TGTGCCAGCATTAGCGGCTACTCCTACAATGAGCAGTTCTTC
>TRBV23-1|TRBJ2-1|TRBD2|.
CASGELIPSGSYNEQFF
TGCGCCAGCGGTGAACTTATCCCTAGCGGGAGCTACAATGAGCAGTTCTTC
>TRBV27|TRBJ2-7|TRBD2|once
CASSWAGGDEQYF
TGTGCCAGCAGTTGGGCGGGGGGAGACGAGCAGTACTTC
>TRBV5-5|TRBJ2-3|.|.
CASSLWGRGADTQYF
TGTGCCAGCAGCTTGTGGGGGCGAGGCGCAGATACGCAGTATTTT
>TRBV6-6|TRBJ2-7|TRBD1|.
CASTPGQGYEQYF
TGTGCCAGCACTCCGGGACAGGGCTACGAGCAGTACTTC
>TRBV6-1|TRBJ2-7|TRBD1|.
CASSGLGQGAEYEQYF
TGTGCCAGCAGTGGACTAGGACAGGGGGCCGAGTACGAGCAGTACTTC
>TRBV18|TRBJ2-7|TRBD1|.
CASSPRQGYYEQYF
TGTGCCAGCTCACCTCGACAGGGTTACTACGAGCAGTACTTC
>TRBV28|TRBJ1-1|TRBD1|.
CARQGAASGMNTEAFF
TGTGCCAGACAGGGGGCGGCGTCAGGTATGAACACTGAAGCTTTCTTT
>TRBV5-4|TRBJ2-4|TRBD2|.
CASSPGTSGIGGKNIQYF
TGTGCCAGCAGCCCCGGGACTAGCGGTATTGGGGGCAAAAACATTCAGTACTTC
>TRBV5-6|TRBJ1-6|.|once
CASSLVQGRRSPLHF
TGTGCCAGCAGCTTGGTCCAGGGGCGACGTTCACCCCTCCACTTT
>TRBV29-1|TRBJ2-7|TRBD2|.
CSVDVWTLTVAGPSYEQYF
TGCAGCGTTGATGTCTGGACTTTAACGGTAGCGGGCCCCTCCTACGAGCAGTACTTC
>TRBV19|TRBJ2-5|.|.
CASSITGSKETQYF
TGTGCCAGTAGTATAACCGGTAGTAAAGAGACCCAGTACTTC
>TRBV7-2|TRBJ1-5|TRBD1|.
CASSLDPRDRDSNQPQHF
TGTGCCAGCAGCTTAGACCCTAGGGACAGAGATAGCAATCAGCCCCAGCATTTT
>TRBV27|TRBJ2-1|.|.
CASSLNRAPQGKQFF
TGTGCCAGCAGTTTAAACAGGGCCCCCCAGGGGAAGCAGTTCTTC
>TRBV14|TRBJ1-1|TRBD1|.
CASSQIEMVTGDYTEAFF
TGTGCCAGCAGCCAAATAGAGATGGTGACAGGGGATTACACTGAAGCTTTCTTT
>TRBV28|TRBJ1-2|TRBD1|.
CASSFGTGGRYGYTF
TGTGCCAGCAGTTTTGGGACAGGGGGGAGATATGGCTACACCTTC
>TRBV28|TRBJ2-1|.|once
CASTGPRIPYNEQFF
TGTGCCAGCACAGGGCCGCGGATACCCTACAATGAGCAGTTCTTC
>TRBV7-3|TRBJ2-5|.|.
CASSLGITDLAPGETQYF
TGTGCCAGCAGCTTGGGTATCACTGACTTGGCCCCCGGGGAGACCCAGTACTTC
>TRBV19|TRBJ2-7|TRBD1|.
CAITRSTGVYSSYEQYF
TGTGCCATCACCCGTTCAACAGGGGTGTACTCATCCTACGAGCAGTACTTC
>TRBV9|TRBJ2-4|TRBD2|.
CASSVDPTSGIKNIQYF
TGTGCCAGCAGCGTAGACCCCACTAGCGGAATTAAAAACATTCAGTACTTC